This T cell receptor beta chain was identified in a study of T cells in Graves' hyperthyroidism and ophthalmopathy. Study-wide context: Specimen type is peripheral blood, collected at initial diagnosis prior to any treatment.

The CDR3 spans 14 residues. V trimming: 8 bases; J trimming: 3 bases; junction bases outside the gene matches: 5. CDR1 and CDR2 (germline): MDHEN, SYDVKM. Ten or more counts support this clonotype. Its antigen is still unknown. TCR beta CDR3 sequences were amplified from RNA transcripts. RT-PCR in the first round (using the HTBI primer set) targeted the TCR CDR3. TCRdb reprocessed the multiplex PCR reads via MiXCR and lists one record per CDR3 protein. The sample carries 340,000 or so distinct CDR3 sequences, 15% to 20% recorded once. Notes on the study in general: In simple terms, a model built on 13 V-J features told ophthalmopathy apart from stable hyperthyroidism. Among thyroid clonotypes expanded above 0.001, most also appeared in blood.

Based on clinical symptoms, serum thyroxine and TRAb, thyroid ultrasound and orbital computed tomography, diagnoses were reached. This sequence originates from a woman in her fifties or sixties with Graves' hyperthyroidism. The sequencing sample was made of blood. This chain uses TRBV28 with TRBJ1-4; 8 bases fit TRBD1. CDR3 in DNA: TGTGCCAGCGAAACGGGACAGGCTAATGAAAAACTGTTTTTT. This translates into CASETGQANEKLFF.